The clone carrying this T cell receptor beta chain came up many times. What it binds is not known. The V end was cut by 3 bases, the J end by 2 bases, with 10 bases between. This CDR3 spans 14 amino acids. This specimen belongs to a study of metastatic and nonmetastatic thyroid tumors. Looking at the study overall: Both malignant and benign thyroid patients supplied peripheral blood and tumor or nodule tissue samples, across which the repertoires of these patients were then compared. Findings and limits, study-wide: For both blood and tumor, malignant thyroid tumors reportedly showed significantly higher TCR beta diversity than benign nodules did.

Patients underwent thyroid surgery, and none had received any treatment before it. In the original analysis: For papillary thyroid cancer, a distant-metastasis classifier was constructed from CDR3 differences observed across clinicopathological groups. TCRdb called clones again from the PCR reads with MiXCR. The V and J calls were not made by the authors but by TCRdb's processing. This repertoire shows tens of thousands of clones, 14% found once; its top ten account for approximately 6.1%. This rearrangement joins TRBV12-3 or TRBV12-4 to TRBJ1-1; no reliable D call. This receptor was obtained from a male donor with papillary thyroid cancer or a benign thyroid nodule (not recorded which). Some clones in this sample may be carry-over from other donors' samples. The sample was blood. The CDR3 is CASSFDGGNTEAFF. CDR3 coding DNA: TGTGCCAGCAGTTTTGATGGAGGAAACACTGAAGCTTTCTTT.